A selection of T cell receptor beta chains follows, all from one sample in a study of T cell changes during pregnancy in multiple sclerosis. Method: immunoSEQ multiplex PCR; TCRdb's copy keeps in-frame clones and lacks some. The profile covers approximately 92,000 clones, with roughly 92% appearing a single time and over 2% taken by the ten largest. The input for sequencing was peripheral blood, taken in the first trimester of pregnancy. The receptors were sampled from a female donor with multiple sclerosis, enrolled in a pregnancy study. CDR3s include the opening cysteine and the closing phenylalanine or tryptophan. The D gene is left open where the match is weak. Size is stated for part of the rows, as once, few or many counts, or as a class when the clone is expanded.

j_gene,v_gene,abundance,d_gene,CDR3nt,CDR3aa
TRBJ2-7,TRBV5-1,NA,NA,TGCGCCAGCAGCTTACAGGGTGCGTACGAGCAGTACTTC,CASSLQGAYEQYF
TRBJ2-2,TRBV10-3,NA,NA,TGTGCCATCAGTGGAAACCTAGGTAGCAACACCGGGGAGCTGTTTTTT,CAISGNLGSNTGELFF
TRBJ2-1,TRBV10-3,NA,TRBD2,TGTGCCATCAGTGAGCCGACTAGCGGGGTCAATGAGCAGTTCTTC,CAISEPTSGVNEQFF
TRBJ2-1,TRBV7-3,NA,TRBD2,TGTGCCAGCAGCCCCCGGGCTAGCGGGAGGGCCGGGTACAATGAGCAGTTCTTC,CASSPRASGRAGYNEQFF
TRBJ1-2,TRBV19,NA,NA,TGTGCCAGTAGTCCTCAGGGAGGTACTTCTAACTATGGCTACACCTTC,CASSPQGGTSNYGYTF
TRBJ2-2,TRBV5-1,once,TRBD1,TGCGCCAGCAGCTTGCGGACAGGGGGTAACGGGGAGCTGTTTTTT,CASSLRTGGNGELFF
TRBJ2-3,TRBV28,NA,TRBD2,TGTGCCAGCAGTTTAGAACTAGCGGGGAACACAGATACGCAGTATTTT,CASSLELAGNTDTQYF
TRBJ1-5,TRBV7-9,NA,NA,TGTGCCAGCAGCTTAGCGAGGGGGTCCGATCAGCCCCAGCATTTT,CASSLARGSDQPQHF
TRBJ1-1,TRBV4-1,NA,TRBD1,TGCGCCAGCAGCCTGGACAGGGGGCGGAACACTGAAGCTTTCTTT,CASSLDRGRNTEAFF
TRBJ1-6,TRBV30,NA,NA,TGTGCCTGGAGTGGATCGGGTGGGGGGTCACCCCTCCACTTT,CAWSGSGGGSPLHF
TRBJ1-2,TRBV5-6,NA,NA,TGTGCCAGCAGCTTGGAATCGCGGGAGGCTTTCTATGGCTACACCTTC,CASSLESREAFYGYTF
TRBJ2-5,TRBV18,NA,NA,TGTGCCAGCCTTTCACAGGAGACCCAGTACTTC,CASLSQETQYF
TRBJ2-5,TRBV5-4,NA,NA,TGTGCCAGCAGCTTGAATCGCAGGGAAGATTTCGAGACCCAGTACTTC,CASSLNRREDFETQYF
TRBJ1-4,TRBV5-1,NA,TRBD1,TGCGCCAGCAGCTCAGGGACAGCCTCTAATGAAAAACTGTTTTTT,CASSSGTASNEKLFF
TRBJ2-5,TRBV28,NA,TRBD1,TGTGCCAGCGCTAGGGACAGAGAGCAAGAGACCCAGTACTTC,CASARDREQETQYF
TRBJ2-7,TRBV10-2,NA,NA,TGCGCCAGCAGGGCCGGGTCCTACGAGCAGTACTTC,CASRAGSYEQYF
TRBJ1-1,TRBV5-6,once,NA,TGTGCCAGCAGCTTGGCTTCGGGAACCCCGTGGACTGAAGCTTTCTTT,CASSLASGTPWTEAFF
TRBJ2-7,TRBV10-3,NA,NA,TGTGCCACCAGGACTCCCCCCCTCTACGAGCAGTACTTC,CATRTPPLYEQYF
TRBJ2-3,TRBV6-4,NA,TRBD1,TGTGCCAGCAGTGAGGGACAGGGGGCAGATACGCAGTATTTT,CASSEGQGADTQYF
TRBJ2-3,TRBV10-3,NA,TRBD2,TGTGCCATCAGTCCAGCGGGAGTCCCAGATACGCAGTATTTT,CAISPAGVPDTQYF
TRBJ1-4,TRBV7-9,NA,NA,TGTGCCAGCAGCTTAACAGGGAATGAAAAACTGTTTTTT,CASSLTGNEKLFF
TRBJ2-1,TRBV27,NA,TRBD2,TGTGCCAGCAGTTCATGGCTAGCGGGAGGGCCATACAATGAGCAGTTCTTC,CASSSWLAGGPYNEQFF
TRBJ1-1,TRBV14,NA,NA,TGTGCCAGCAGAGGACAGCGGAACACTGAAGCTTTCTTT,CASRGQRNTEAFF
TRBJ2-1,TRBV15,once,TRBD2,TGTGCCACCAGCGGCCTGGGACTAGCGGCACACAATGAGCAGTTCTTC,CATSGLGLAAHNEQFF
TRBJ2-3,TRBV5-1,NA,NA,TGCGCCAGCAGCTTCCCCGGAGATACGCAGTATTTT,CASSFPGDTQYF
TRBJ1-3,TRBV6-1,NA,TRBD1,TGTGCCAGCAGTGAAAGTCCCAGGGGGGGAAACACCATATATTTT,CASSESPRGGNTIYF
TRBJ2-1,TRBV30,NA,TRBD2,TGTGCCTGGGGGCGATCGGGACTAGCGGGAATCTCTTATTTCGGTGAGCAGTTCTTC,CAWGRSGLAGISYFGEQFF
TRBJ2-5,TRBV5-1,NA,NA,TGCGCCAGCAGCTCCCCCGGCCGGGGACAAGAGACCCAGTACTTC,CASSSPGRGQETQYF
TRBJ2-6,TRBV18,NA,NA,TGTGCCAGCTCCCCCGACAACTCTGGGGCCAACGTCCTGACTTTC,CASSPDNSGANVLTF
TRBJ2-2,TRBV30,NA,NA,TGTGCCGAAGGGGCGGGGTCCAGCACCGGGGAGCTGTTTTTT,CAEGAGSSTGELFF
TRBJ2-3,TRBV11-2,NA,TRBD1,TGTGCCAGCAGCTCCGGGACAGGGGGTCCAACAGATACGCAGTATTTT,CASSSGTGGPTDTQYF
TRBJ2-3,TRBV5-6,NA,NA,TGTGCCAGCAGCTCGGGACATCAAAGCACAGATACGCAGTATTTT,CASSSGHQSTDTQYF
TRBJ2-4,TRBV6-1,NA,TRBD1,TGTGCCAGCAGTGTGGGGACAGGGGGCGTCCGACCCTTC,CASSVGTGGVRPF
TRBJ1-1,TRBV6-5,NA,NA,TGTGCCAGCAGCCGAGGCGGGAGCATGAACACTGAAGCTTTCTTT,CASSRGGSMNTEAFF
TRBJ1-3,TRBV28,NA,NA,TGTGCCAGCTCGGCAGGGCGGGAAAGCTCTGGAAACACCATATATTTT,CASSAGRESSGNTIYF
TRBJ2-4,TRBV28,NA,TRBD1,TGTGCCAGTCGGACAGGGGGTACAGGGAACATTCAGTACTTC,CASRTGGTGNIQYF
TRBJ1-2,TRBV5-1,NA,NA,TGCGCCAGCAGCCTCGACAGCTTCTATGGCTACACCTTC,CASSLDSFYGYTF
TRBJ1-1,TRBV29-1,NA,TRBD1,TGCAGCTTTACAGGGGTTGAGGCTGAAGCTTTCTTT,CSFTGVEAEAFF
TRBJ2-7,TRBV15,NA,TRBD1,TGTGCCACCAGCAGAGGGGACAGGGGAGGCGAGCAGTACTTC,CATSRGDRGGEQYF
TRBJ1-2,TRBV30,NA,NA,TGTGCCTGGAGTAAGAACGTCGGGGGTGGCTACACCTTC,CAWSKNVGGGYTF
TRBJ2-1,TRBV5-1,NA,TRBD2,TGCGCCAGCAGCTCGGGACTAGCGGGAGGTCCTAGCTCCTACAATGAGCAGTTCTTC,CASSSGLAGGPSSYNEQFF
TRBJ1-4,TRBV4-2,NA,TRBD1,TGTGCCAGCAGCCAAGCCGGAGGGGGCGATGAAAAACTGTTTTTT,CASSQAGGGDEKLFF
TRBJ2-6,TRBV28,NA,NA,TGTGCCAGCAGTAGTCGCCGAGCCGGGGCCAACGTCCTGACTTTC,CASSSRRAGANVLTF
TRBJ2-7,TRBV7-2,NA,TRBD2,TGTGCCAGCAGCTTTGGCGGGAGATCCTACGAGCAGTACTTC,CASSFGGRSYEQYF
TRBJ2-7,TRBV9,NA,NA,TGTGCCAGCAGCCCCTTTGTGAGTAGCTGGGTTTACGAGCAGTACTTC,CASSPFVSSWVYEQYF
TRBJ2-1,TRBV27,NA,NA,TGTGCCAGCAGTTCATCTAGGAGCAATGAGCAGTTCTTC,CASSSSRSNEQFF
TRBJ1-2,TRBV29-1,few,NA,TGCAGCGTTGCCGCGGGCAACTATGGCTACACCTTC,CSVAAGNYGYTF
TRBJ1-2,TRBV2,once,TRBD1,TGTGCCAGCAGCACTAAAGGACAGGGGGCGGGAGGCTACACCTTC,CASSTKGQGAGGYTF
TRBJ2-1,TRBV11-2,NA,TRBD1,TGTGCCAGCAGCTTAGCCAGGGGGCCTGGTGAGCAGTTCTTC,CASSLARGPGEQFF
TRBJ2-7,TRBV5-1,NA,NA,TGCGCCAGCAGCCCAGGGGTAATTTTATCCTACGAGCAGTACTTC,CASSPGVILSYEQYF
TRBJ2-7,TRBV6-1,NA,TRBD1,TGTGCCAGCAGTGAAGTGAGACAGGGATACGAGCAGTACTTC,CASSEVRQGYEQYF
TRBJ2-7,TRBV9,once,TRBD2,TGTGCCAGCAGCGCCGGACTAGCGGCCTCCTACGAGCAGTACTTC,CASSAGLAASYEQYF
TRBJ1-1,TRBV27,NA,NA,TGTGCCAGCAGCCTCCTAGCGAACACTGAAGCTTTCTTT,CASSLLANTEAFF
TRBJ2-1,TRBV19,NA,TRBD2,TGTGCCAGTAGGACCGGGACTAGCGGGAGAAATGAGCAGTTCTTC,CASRTGTSGRNEQFF
TRBJ2-1,TRBV6-1,NA,TRBD2,TGTGCCAGCAGTGAAAGCGGGAGCTTGGGGAGGAATGAGCAGTTCTTC,CASSESGSLGRNEQFF
TRBJ1-2,TRBV27,NA,NA,TGTGCCAGCAGTTTAGCCCTGGGAGGGCGCGATGGCTACACCTTC,CASSLALGGRDGYTF
TRBJ2-7,TRBV5-1,NA,NA,TGCGCCAGCAGCTTGGAGCCTAGCCGGACCTACGAGCAGTACTTC,CASSLEPSRTYEQYF
TRBJ1-5,TRBV27,NA,TRBD1,TGTGCCAGCAGTCCCTCGGCCGGGGACAGCTATCAGCCCCAGCATTTT,CASSPSAGDSYQPQHF
TRBJ2-1,TRBV10-3,NA,NA,TGTGCCATCAGTGAGGGTCAGTACAATGAGCAGTTCTTC,CAISEGQYNEQFF